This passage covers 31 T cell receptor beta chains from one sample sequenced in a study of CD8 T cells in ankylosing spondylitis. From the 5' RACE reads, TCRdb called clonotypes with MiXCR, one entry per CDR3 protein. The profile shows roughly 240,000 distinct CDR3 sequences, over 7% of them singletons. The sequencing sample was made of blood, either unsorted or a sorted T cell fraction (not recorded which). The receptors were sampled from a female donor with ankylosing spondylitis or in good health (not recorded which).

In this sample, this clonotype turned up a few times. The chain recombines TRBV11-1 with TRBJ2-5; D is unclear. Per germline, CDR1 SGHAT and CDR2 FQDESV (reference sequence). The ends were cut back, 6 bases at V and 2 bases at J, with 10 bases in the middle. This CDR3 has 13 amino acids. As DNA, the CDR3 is TGTGCCAGCAGTCACAACCAGCAAGAGACCCAGTACTTC. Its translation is CASSHNQQETQYF.

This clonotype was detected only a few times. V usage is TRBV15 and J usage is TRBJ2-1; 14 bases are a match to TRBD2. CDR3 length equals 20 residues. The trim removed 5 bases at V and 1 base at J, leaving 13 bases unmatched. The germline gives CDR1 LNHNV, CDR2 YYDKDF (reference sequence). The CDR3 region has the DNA TGTGCCACCAGCGCGCGACTAGCGGGAGGGCCGCGGGGTTCCTACAATGAGCAGTTCTTC. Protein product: CATSARLAGGPRGSYNEQFF.

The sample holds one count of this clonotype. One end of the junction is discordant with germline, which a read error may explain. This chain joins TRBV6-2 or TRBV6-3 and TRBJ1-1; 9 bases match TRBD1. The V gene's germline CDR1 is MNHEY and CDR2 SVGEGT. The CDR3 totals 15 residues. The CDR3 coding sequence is TGTGTCAGCAGTTACTCGAGGGGTACAGGGGGCGAAGCTTTTTTT. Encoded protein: CVSSYSRGTGGEAFF.

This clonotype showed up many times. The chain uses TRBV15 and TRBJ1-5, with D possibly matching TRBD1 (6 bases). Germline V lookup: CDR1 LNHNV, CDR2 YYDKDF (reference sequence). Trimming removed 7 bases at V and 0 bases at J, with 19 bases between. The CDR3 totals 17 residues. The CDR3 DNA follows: TGTGCCACCAAGGGTGGGATCACAGGGCTTAGCAATCAGCCCCAGCATTTT. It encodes CATKGGITGLSNQPQHF.

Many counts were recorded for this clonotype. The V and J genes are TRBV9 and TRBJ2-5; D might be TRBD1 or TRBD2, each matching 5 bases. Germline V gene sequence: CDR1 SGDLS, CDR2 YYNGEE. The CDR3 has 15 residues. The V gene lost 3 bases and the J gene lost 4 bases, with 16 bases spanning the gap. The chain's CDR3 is CASSAGPTNLETQYF. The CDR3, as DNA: TGTGCCAGCAGCGCGGGACCAACAAACTTAGAGACCCAGTACTTC.

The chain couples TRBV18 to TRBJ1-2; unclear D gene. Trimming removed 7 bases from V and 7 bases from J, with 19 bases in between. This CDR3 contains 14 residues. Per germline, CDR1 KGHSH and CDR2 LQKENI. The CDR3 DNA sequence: TGTGCCAGCTTCCCCGTGAGCGAACTAGGTGGCTACACCTTC. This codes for CASFPVSELGGYTF. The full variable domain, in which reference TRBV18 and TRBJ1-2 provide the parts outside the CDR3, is NAGVMQNPRHLVRRRGQEARLRCSPMKGHSHVYWYRQLPEEGLKFMVYLQKENIIDESGMPKERFSAEFPKEGPSILRIQQVVRGDSAAYFCASFPVSELGGYTFGSGTRLTVV.

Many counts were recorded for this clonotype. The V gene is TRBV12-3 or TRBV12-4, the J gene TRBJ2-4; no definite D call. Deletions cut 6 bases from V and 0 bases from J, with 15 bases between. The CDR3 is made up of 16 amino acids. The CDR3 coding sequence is TGTGCCAGCAGGGTCGTTGGGCAACTAGCCAAAAACATTCAGTACTTC. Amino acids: CASRVVGQLAKNIQYF.

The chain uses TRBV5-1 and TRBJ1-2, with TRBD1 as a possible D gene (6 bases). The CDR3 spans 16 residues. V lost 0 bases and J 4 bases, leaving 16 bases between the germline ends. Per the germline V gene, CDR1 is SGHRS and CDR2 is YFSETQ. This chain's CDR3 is CASSLEGGPAVYGYTF. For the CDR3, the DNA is TGCGCCAGCAGCTTGGAGGGGGGCCCGGCGGTCTATGGCTACACCTTC.

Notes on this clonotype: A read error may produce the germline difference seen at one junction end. The CDR3 reads CACSQDEGQGRGYTF. The CDR3 DNA is TGTGCCTGCAGCCAAGATGAGGGACAGGGACGTGGCTACACCTTC. The chain uses TRBV3-1 and TRBJ1-2; TRBD1 matches at 9 bases. Germline assignment: CDR1 LGHDT and CDR2 YNNKEL (reference sequence). The CDR3 is 15 amino acids.

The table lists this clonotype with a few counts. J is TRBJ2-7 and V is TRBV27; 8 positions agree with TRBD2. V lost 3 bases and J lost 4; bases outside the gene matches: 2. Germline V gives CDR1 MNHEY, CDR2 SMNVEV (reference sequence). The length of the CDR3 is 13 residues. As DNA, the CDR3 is TGTGCCAGCAGTTTCGGGAGGGCGTACGAGCAGTACTTC. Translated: CASSFGRAYEQYF.

The CDR3 nucleotides are TGTGCCAGCAGCCAGACAGTGAATTCACCCCTCCACTTT. This translates into CASSQTVNSPLHF. The chain carries TRBV7-7 and TRBJ1-6; maybe TRBD1 (5 bases). This CDR3 spans 13 amino acids. The V gene's germline CDR1 is SSHAT and CDR2 FNYEAQ (reference sequence). The V and J ends lost 5 bases and 7 bases respectively, with 9 bases between them.

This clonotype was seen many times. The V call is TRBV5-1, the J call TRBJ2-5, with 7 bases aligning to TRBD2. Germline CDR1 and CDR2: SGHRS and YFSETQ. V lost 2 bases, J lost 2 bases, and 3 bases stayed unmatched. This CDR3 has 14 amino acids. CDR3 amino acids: CASSLAGGQETQYF. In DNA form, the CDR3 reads TGCGCCAGCAGCTTAGCCGGGGGGCAAGAGACCCAGTACTTC.

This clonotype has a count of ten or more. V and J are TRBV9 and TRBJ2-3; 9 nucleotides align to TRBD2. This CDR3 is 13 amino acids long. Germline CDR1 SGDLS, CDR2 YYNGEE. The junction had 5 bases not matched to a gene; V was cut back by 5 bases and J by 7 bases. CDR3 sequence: CASSEREEYTQYF. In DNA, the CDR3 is TGTGCCAGCAGTGAGCGGGAGGAGTATACGCAGTATTTT.

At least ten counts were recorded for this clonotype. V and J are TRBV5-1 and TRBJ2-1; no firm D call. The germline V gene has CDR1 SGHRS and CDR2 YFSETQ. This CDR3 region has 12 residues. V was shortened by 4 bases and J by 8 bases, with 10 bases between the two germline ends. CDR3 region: CASSAKVHEQFF. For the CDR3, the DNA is TGCGCCAGCAGCGCCAAAGTACATGAGCAGTTCTTC.

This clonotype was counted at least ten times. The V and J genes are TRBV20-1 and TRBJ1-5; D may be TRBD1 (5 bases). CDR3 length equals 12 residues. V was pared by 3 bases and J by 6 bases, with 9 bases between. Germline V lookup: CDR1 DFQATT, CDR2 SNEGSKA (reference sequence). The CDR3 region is CSASMGGQPQHF. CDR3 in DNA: TGCAGTGCTAGTATGGGGGGTCAGCCCCAGCATTTT.

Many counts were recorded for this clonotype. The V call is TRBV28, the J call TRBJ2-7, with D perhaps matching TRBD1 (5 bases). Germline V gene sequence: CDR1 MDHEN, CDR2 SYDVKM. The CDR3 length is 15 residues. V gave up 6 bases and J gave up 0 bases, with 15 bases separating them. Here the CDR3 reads CASRIQGQSSYEQYF. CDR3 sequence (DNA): TGTGCCAGCAGAATCCAGGGCCAGAGCTCCTACGAGCAGTACTTC. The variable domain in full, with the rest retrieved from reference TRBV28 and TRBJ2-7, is DVKVTQSSRYLVKRTGEKVFLECVQDMDHENMFWYRQDPGLGLRLIYFSYDVKMKEKGDIPEGYSVSREKKERFSLILESASTNQTSMYLCASRIQGQSSYEQYFGPGTRLTVT.

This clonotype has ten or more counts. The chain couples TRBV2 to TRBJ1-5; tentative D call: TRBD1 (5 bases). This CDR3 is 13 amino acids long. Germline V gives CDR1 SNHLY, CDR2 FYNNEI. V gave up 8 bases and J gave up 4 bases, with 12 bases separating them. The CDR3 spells CASEGSPNQPQHF. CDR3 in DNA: TGTGCCAGCGAGGGGTCACCAAATCAGCCCCAGCATTTT.

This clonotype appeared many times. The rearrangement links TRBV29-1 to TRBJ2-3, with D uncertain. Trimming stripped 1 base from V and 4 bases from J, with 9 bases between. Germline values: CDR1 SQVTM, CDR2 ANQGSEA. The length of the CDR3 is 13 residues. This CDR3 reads CSVEGLAPDTQYF. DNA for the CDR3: TGCAGCGTTGAAGGCCTGGCCCCAGATACGCAGTATTTT.

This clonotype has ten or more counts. The CDR3: CASSTLYPQDNEQFF. The CDR3 DNA sequence: TGTGCCAGCAGTACCCTGTACCCCCAAGACAATGAGCAGTTCTTC. This sequence joins TRBV6-1 and TRBJ2-1, with no clear D. Trimming pared 5 bases from V and 5 bases from J, leaving 16 bases between. Germline CDR1 is MNHNS and CDR2 is SASEGT. This CDR3 has 15 amino acids.

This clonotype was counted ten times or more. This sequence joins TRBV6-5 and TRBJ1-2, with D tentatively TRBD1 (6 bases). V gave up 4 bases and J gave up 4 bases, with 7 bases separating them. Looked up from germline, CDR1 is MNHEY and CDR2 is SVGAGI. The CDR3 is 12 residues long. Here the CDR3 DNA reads TGTGCCAGCAGTTCAGGGGTCTATGGCTACACCTTC. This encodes CASSSGVYGYTF.

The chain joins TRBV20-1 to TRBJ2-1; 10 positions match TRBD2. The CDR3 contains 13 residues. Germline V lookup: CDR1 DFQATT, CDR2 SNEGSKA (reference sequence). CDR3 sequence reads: CRPTSGIDNEQFF. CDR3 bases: TGCAGGCCAACTAGCGGGATAGACAATGAGCAGTTCTTC.

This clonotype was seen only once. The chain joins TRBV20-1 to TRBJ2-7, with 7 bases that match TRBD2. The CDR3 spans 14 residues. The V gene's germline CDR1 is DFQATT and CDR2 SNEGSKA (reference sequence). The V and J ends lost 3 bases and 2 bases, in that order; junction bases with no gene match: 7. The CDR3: CSASVSGPTYEQYF. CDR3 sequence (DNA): TGCAGTGCTAGCGTTAGCGGGCCCACCTACGAGCAGTACTTC.

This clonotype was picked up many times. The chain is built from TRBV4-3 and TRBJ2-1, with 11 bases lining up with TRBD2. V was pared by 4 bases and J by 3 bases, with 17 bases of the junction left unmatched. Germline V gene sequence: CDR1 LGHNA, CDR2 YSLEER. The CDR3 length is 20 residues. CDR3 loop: CASSLSGSSGRIFDYNEQFF. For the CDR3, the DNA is TGCGCCAGCAGCCTCTCGGGGTCTAGCGGGAGGATCTTCGACTACAATGAGCAGTTCTTC.

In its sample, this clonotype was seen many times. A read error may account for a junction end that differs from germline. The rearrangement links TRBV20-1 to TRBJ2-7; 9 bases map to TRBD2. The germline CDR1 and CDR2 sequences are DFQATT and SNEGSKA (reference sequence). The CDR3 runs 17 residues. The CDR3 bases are TGCTGTGCTAGAGTTGGAGCGGGAGGACCTCTCTCCTACGAGCAGTACTTC. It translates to CCARVGAGGPLSYEQYF.

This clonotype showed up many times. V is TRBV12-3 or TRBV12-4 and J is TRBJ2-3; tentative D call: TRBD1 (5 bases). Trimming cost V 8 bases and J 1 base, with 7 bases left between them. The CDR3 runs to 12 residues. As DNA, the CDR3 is TGTGCCAGCGGGGCTGGCACAGATACGCAGTATTTT. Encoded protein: CASGAGTDTQYF.

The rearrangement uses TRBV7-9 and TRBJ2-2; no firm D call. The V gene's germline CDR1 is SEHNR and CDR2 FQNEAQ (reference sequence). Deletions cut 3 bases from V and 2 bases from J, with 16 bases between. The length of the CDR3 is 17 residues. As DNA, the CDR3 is TGTGCCAGCAGCTTCCAGCCTCTAGTGGCTAACACCGGGGAGCTGTTTTTT. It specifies CASSFQPLVANTGELFF.

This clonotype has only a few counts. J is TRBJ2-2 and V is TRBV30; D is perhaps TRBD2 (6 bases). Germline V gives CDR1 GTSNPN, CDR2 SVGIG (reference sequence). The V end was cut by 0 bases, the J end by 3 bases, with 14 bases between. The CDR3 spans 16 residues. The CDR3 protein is CAWSVGEATYTGELFF. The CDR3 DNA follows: TGTGCCTGGAGTGTGGGGGAGGCAACCTACACCGGGGAGCTGTTTTTT.

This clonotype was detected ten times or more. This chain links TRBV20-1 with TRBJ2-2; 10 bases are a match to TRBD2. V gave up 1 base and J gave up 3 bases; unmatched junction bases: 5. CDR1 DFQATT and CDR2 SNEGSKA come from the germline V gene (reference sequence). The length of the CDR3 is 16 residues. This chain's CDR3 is CSARASGRGDTGELFF. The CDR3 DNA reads TGCAGTGCTAGAGCCAGCGGGAGGGGCGACACCGGGGAGCTGTTTTTT.

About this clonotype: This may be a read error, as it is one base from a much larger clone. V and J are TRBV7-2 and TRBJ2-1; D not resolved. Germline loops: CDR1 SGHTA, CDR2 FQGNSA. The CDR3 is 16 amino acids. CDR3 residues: CASSSGLLGSYTEQFF. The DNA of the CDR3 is TGTGCCAGCAGCTCCGGGCTCCTTGGCTCCTACACTGAGCAGTTCTTC.

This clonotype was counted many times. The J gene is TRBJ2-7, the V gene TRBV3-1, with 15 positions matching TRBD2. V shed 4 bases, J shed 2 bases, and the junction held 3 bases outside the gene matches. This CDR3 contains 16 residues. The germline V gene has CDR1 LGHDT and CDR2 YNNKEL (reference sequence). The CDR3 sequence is CASSLGLAGGPYEQYF. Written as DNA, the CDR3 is TGTGCCAGCAGCCTTGGACTAGCGGGAGGGCCCTACGAGCAGTACTTC.

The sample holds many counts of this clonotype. CDR3 nucleotides: TGCGCCAGTGGGCCACAGGGGAACAATGAGCAGTTCTTC. Its protein product is CASGPQGNNEQFF. The genes are TRBV5-1 and TRBJ2-1; 7 bases align to TRBD1. The germline CDR1 and CDR2 sequences are SGHRS and YFSETQ. The CDR3 is 13 amino acids. After removal of 8 bases from V and 5 bases from J, the junction contained 7 bases not matched to a gene.